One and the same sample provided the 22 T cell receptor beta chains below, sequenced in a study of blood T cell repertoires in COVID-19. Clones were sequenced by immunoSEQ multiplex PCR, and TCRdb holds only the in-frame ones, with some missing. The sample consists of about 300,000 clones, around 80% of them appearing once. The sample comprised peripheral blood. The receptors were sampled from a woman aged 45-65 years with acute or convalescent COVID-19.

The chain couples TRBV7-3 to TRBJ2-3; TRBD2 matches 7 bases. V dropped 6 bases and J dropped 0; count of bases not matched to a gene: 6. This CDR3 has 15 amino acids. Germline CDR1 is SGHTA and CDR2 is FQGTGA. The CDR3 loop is CASRLLATSTDTQYF. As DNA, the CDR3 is TGTGCCAGCAGACTACTAGCGACTAGCACAGATACGCAGTATTTT.

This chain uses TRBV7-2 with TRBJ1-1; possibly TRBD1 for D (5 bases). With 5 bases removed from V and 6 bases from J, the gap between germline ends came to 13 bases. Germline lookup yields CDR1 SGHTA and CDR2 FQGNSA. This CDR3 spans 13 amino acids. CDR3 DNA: TGTGCCAGCAGCCCTTCCCCAGGGTCTGAAGCTTTCTTT. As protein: CASSPSPGSEAFF. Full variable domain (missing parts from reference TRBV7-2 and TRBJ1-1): GAGVSQSPSNKVTEKGKDVELRCDPISGHTALYWYRQSLGQGLEFLIYFQGNSAPDKSGLPSDRFSAERTGGSVSTLTIQRTQQEDSAVYLCASSPSPGSEAFFGQGTRLTVV.

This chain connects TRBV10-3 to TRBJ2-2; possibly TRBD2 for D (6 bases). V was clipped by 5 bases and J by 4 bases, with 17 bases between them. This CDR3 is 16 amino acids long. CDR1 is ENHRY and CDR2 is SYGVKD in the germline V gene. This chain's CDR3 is CAISWGWGLGTGELFF. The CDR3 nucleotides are TGTGCCATCAGTTGGGGCTGGGGACTGGGCACCGGGGAGCTGTTTTTT.

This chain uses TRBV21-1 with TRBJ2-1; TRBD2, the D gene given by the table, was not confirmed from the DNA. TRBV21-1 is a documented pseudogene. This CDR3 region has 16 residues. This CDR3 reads CASSDPDGDSYNEQFF. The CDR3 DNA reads TGTGCCAGCAGCGACCCTGACGGGGACTCCTACAATGAGCAGTTCTTC.

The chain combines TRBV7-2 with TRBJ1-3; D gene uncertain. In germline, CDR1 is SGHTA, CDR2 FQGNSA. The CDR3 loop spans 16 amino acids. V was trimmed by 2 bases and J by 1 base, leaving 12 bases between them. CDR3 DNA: TGTGCCAGCAGCTTACACGCGGCGGGTTCTGGAAACACCATATATTTT. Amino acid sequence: CASSLHAAGSGNTIYF.

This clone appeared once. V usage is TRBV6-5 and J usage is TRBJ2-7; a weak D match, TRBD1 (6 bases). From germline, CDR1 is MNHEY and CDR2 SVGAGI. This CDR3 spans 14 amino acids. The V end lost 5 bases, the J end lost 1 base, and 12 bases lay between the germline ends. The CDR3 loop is CASSQGRGSYEQYV. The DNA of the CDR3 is TGTGCCAGCAGTCAGGGAAGGGGGTCCTACGAGCAGTACGTC.

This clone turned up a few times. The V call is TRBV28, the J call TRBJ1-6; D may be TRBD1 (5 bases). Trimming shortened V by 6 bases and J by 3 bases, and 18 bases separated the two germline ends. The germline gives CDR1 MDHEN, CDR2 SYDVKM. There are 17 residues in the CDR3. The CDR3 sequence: CASRAMGGAGYNSPLHF. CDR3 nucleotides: TGTGCCAGCAGGGCGATGGGAGGGGCCGGCTATAATTCACCCCTCCACTTT.

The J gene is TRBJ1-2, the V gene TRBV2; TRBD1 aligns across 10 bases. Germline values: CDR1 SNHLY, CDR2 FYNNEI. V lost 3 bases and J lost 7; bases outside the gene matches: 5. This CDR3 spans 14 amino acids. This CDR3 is CASSDWTGGLGYTF. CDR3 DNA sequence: TGTGCCAGCAGTGATTGGACAGGGGGTCTTGGCTACACCTTC.

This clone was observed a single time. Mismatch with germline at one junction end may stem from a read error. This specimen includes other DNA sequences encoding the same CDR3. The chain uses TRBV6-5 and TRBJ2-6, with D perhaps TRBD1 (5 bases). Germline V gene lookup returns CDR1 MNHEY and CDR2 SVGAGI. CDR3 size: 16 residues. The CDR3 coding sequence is TGTGCCAGCAGTTACGCCCAGGGCCGTGGGGCCAACGTCCTAACTTTC. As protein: CASSYAQGRGANVLTF.

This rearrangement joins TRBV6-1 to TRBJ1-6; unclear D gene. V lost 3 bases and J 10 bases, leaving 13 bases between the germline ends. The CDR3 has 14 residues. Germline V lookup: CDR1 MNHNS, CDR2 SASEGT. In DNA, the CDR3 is TGTGCCAGCAGTGAGCGGCTTGGAGAATCACCCCTCCACTTT. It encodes CASSERLGESPLHF.

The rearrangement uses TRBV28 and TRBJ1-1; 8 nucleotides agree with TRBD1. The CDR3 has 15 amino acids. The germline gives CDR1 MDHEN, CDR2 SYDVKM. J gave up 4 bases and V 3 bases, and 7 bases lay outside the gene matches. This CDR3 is CASSLTGALGTEAFF. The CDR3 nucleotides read TGTGCCAGCAGTTTGACAGGGGCTCTAGGCACTGAAGCTTTCTTT.

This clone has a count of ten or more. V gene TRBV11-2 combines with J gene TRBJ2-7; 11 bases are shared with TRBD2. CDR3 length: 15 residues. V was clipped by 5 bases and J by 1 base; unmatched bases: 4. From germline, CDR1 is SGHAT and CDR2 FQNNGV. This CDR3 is CASSARTSGSYEQYF. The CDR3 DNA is TGTGCCAGCAGCGCCCGGACTAGCGGGTCCTACGAGCAGTACTTC. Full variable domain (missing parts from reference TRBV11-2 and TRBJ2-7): EAGVAQSPRYKIIEKRQSVAFWCNPISGHATLYWYQQILGQGPKLLIQFQNNGVVDDSQLPKDRFSAERLKGVDSTLKIQPAKLEDSAVYLCASSARTSGSYEQYFGPGTRLTVT.

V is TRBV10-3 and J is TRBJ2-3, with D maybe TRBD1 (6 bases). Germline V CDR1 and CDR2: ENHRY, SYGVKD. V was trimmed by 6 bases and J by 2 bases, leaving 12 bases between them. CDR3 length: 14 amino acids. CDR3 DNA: TGTGCCATCAGCCCGACAGGCCCCACAGATACGCAGTATTTT. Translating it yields CAISPTGPTDTQYF.

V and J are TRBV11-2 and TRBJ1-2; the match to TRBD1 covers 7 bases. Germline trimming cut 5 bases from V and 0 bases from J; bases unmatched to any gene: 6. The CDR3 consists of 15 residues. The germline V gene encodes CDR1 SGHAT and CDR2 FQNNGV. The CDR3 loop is CASSASDRANYGYTF. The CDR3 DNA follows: TGTGCCAGCAGCGCCTCTGACAGGGCTAACTATGGCTACACCTTC.

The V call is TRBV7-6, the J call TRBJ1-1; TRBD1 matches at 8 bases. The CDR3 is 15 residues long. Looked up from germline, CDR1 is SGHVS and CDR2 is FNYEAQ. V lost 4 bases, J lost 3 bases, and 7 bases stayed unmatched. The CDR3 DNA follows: TGTGCCAGCAGCTCCCGGACAGGGAGCGACACTGAAGCTTTCTTT. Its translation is CASSSRTGSDTEAFF.

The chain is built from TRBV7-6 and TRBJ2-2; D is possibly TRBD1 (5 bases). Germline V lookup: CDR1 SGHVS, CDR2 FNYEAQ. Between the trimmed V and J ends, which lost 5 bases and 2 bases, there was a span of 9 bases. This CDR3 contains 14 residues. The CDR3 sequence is CASSPTDNTGELFF. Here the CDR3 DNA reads TGTGCCAGCAGCCCGACAGACAACACCGGGGAGCTGTTTTTT.

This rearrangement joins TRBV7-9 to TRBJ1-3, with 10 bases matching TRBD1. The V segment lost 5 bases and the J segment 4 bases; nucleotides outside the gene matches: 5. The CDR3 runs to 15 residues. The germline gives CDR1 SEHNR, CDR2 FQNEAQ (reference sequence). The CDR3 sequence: CASSRQGAAGNTIYF. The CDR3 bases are TGTGCCAGCAGCCGACAGGGGGCTGCAGGAAACACCATATATTTT.

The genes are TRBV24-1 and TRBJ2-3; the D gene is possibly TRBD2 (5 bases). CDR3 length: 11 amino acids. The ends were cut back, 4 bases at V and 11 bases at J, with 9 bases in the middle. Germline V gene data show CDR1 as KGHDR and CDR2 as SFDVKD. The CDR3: CATSDGVLQYF. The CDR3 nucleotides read TGTGCCACCAGTGACGGGGTCCTGCAGTATTTT.

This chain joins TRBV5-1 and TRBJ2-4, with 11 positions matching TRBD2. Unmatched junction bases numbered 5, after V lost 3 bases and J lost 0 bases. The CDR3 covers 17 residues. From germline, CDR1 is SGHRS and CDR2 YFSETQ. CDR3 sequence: CASSWTSGPVAKNIQYF. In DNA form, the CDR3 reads TGCGCCAGCAGCTGGACTAGCGGGCCGGTAGCCAAAAACATTCAGTACTTC.

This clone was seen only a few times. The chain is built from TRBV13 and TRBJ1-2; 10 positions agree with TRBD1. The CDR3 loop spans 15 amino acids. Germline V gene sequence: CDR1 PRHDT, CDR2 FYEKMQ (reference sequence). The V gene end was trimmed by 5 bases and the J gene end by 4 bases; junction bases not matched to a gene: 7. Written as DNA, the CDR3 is TGTGCCAGCAGCCCTCGACAGGGGGCGCTCTATGGCTACACCTTC. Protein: CASSPRQGALYGYTF.

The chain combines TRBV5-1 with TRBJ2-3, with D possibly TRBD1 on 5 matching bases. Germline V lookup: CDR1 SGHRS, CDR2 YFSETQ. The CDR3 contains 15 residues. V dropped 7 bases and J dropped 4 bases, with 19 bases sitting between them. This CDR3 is CASRPWQGGSDTQYF. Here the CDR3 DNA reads TGCGCCAGCCGACCCTGGCAGGGTGGGTCAGATACGCAGTATTTT.

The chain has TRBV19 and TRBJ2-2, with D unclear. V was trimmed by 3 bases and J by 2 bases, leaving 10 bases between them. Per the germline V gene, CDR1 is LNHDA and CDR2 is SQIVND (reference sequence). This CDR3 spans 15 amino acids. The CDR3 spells CASSIQGANTGELFF. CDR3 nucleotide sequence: TGTGCCAGTAGTATTCAAGGAGCTAACACCGGGGAGCTGTTTTTT. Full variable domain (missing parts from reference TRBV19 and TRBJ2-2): DGGITQSPKYLFRKEGQNVTLSCEQNLNHDAMYWYRQDPGQGLRLIYYSQIVNDFQKGDIAEGYSVSREKKESFPLTVTSAQKNPTAFYLCASSIQGANTGELFFGEGSRLTVL.